A selection of T cell receptor beta chains follows, all from one sample in a study of identical twins. One entry per CDR3 protein results from TCRdb running MiXCR on the 5' RACE reads. The table lists 1,800,000 or so distinct CDR3 sequences, around 29% of them singletons. Sample: cord blood. The source of these receptors is a newborn girl in good health. CDR3s include the opening cysteine and the closing phenylalanine or tryptophan. D genes are given only for firm matches. Clone size is shown for a subset of rows, as once, few, many or a class of expanded clone.

CDR3 length: 14
D gene: -
V gene: TRBV4-2
clone size: many
J gene: TRBJ2-3
CDR3 DNA: TGTGCCAGCAGCCAAGAAAGGGGCGGAGATACGCAGTATTTT
CDR3 protein: CASSQERGGDTQYF

CDR3 length: 14
D gene: -
V gene: TRBV20-1
clone size: -
J gene: TRBJ1-4
CDR3 DNA: TGCAGTGCTAGAGTGGGGGGGGGTAATGAAAAACTGTTTTTT
CDR3 protein: CSARVGGGNEKLFF

CDR3 length: 18
D gene: -
V gene: TRBV2
clone size: -
J gene: TRBJ1-5
CDR3 DNA: TGTGCCAGCAGCCTGGAACCTAATCCCCCTTATAGCAATCAGCCCCAGCATTTT
CDR3 protein: CASSLEPNPPYSNQPQHF

CDR3 length: 17
D gene: TRBD1
V gene: TRBV7-2
clone size: few
J gene: TRBJ1-3
CDR3 DNA: TGTGCCAGCAGCTTGATGGACAGGGGGCGCTTTGGAAACACCATATATTTT
CDR3 protein: CASSLMDRGRFGNTIYF

CDR3 length: 12
D gene: -
V gene: TRBV24-1
clone size: few
J gene: TRBJ1-2
CDR3 DNA: TGTGCCACCGGGGCAGGGATCTATGGCTACACCTTC
CDR3 protein: CATGAGIYGYTF

CDR3 length: 17
D gene: -
V gene: TRBV13
clone size: few
J gene: TRBJ2-3
CDR3 DNA: TGTGCCAGCAGCCCAAAGGAGGGGGCACCCAGCACAGATACGCAGTATTTT
CDR3 protein: CASSPKEGAPSTDTQYF

CDR3 length: 15
D gene: TRBD2
V gene: TRBV7-2
clone size: -
J gene: TRBJ2-1
CDR3 DNA: TGTGCCAGCAGCTTAAGCGGGAGACTTGGCAATGAGCAGTTCTTC
CDR3 protein: CASSLSGRLGNEQFF

CDR3 length: 15
D gene: -
V gene: TRBV27
clone size: -
J gene: TRBJ1-4
CDR3 DNA: TGTGCCAGCAGTTCCTACCAGGGAGCTGGTGAAAAACTGTTTTTT
CDR3 protein: CASSSYQGAGEKLFF

CDR3 length: 16
D gene: -
V gene: TRBV5-1
clone size: -
J gene: TRBJ2-1
CDR3 DNA: TGCGCCAGCATCGCCAATTGGTTCCGCTCCTACAATGAGCAGTTCTTC
CDR3 protein: CASIANWFRSYNEQFF

CDR3 length: 15
D gene: -
V gene: TRBV5-1
clone size: few
J gene: TRBJ2-3
CDR3 DNA: TGCGCCAGCAGCTTCTCCCTTTATAGCACAGATACGCAGTATTTT
CDR3 protein: CASSFSLYSTDTQYF

CDR3 length: 17
D gene: TRBD2
V gene: TRBV3-1
clone size: -
J gene: TRBJ2-5
CDR3 DNA: TGTGCCAGCAGCCCCCTTGGGACTAGCGGGGGGCCAAAGACCCAGTACTTC
CDR3 protein: CASSPLGTSGGPKTQYF

CDR3 length: 16
D gene: TRBD2
V gene: TRBV4-1
clone size: -
J gene: TRBJ2-5
CDR3 DNA: TGCGCCAGCAGCCAAGTAATACGGCTAGCGGAAGAGACCCAGTACTTC
CDR3 protein: CASSQVIRLAEETQYF

CDR3 length: 12
D gene: -
V gene: TRBV3-1
clone size: many
J gene: TRBJ2-7
CDR3 DNA: TGTGCCAGCAGACTATTAACGGGTGAGCAGTACTTC
CDR3 protein: CASRLLTGEQYF

CDR3 length: 15
D gene: TRBD2
V gene: TRBV6-1
clone size: -
J gene: TRBJ2-7
CDR3 DNA: TGTGCCAGCAGGACTCTACTAGCGGGGGTCTACGAGCAGTACTTC
CDR3 protein: CASRTLLAGVYEQYF

CDR3 length: 13
D gene: TRBD1
V gene: TRBV12-3/TRBV12-4
clone size: few
J gene: TRBJ1-2
CDR3 DNA: TGTGCCAGCAGTTGGGGACAGGGTTTTGGCTACACCTTC
CDR3 protein: CASSWGQGFGYTF

CDR3 length: 15
D gene: -
V gene: TRBV3-1
clone size: -
J gene: TRBJ1-2
CDR3 DNA: TGTGCCAGCAGCCAATCCTTTGGCAGGGAGTATGGCTACACCTTC
CDR3 protein: CASSQSFGREYGYTF

CDR3 length: 17
D gene: TRBD1
V gene: TRBV2
clone size: -
J gene: TRBJ1-5
CDR3 DNA: TGTGCCAGCAGTGATCCAGGGGGAGACTATAGCAATCAGCCCCAGCATTTT
CDR3 protein: CASSDPGGDYSNQPQHF

CDR3 length: 15
D gene: -
V gene: TRBV28
clone size: few
J gene: TRBJ2-7
CDR3 DNA: TGTGCCAGCAGTTCGAAGGACAGCCGGTACTACGAGCAGTACTTC
CDR3 protein: CASSSKDSRYYEQYF

CDR3 length: 14
D gene: -
V gene: TRBV20-1
clone size: -
J gene: TRBJ2-1
CDR3 DNA: TGCAGTGCTAGAGATACCGGCAGGGGAAATGAGCAGTTCTTC
CDR3 protein: CSARDTGRGNEQFF

CDR3 length: 15
D gene: -
V gene: TRBV28
clone size: -
J gene: TRBJ2-6
CDR3 DNA: TGTGCCAGCAGTTTAATAGGCCCTGGGGCCAACGTCCTGACTTTC
CDR3 protein: CASSLIGPGANVLTF

CDR3 length: 14
D gene: TRBD2
V gene: TRBV13
clone size: -
J gene: TRBJ2-1
CDR3 DNA: TGTGCCAGCAGGGGACTAGCGGAGCTCGATGAGCAGTTCTTC
CDR3 protein: CASRGLAELDEQFF

CDR3 length: 15
D gene: -
V gene: TRBV4-1
clone size: -
J gene: TRBJ1-2
CDR3 DNA: TGCGCCAGCGGCCTTCTGGACGGGCCCATCTATGGCTACACCTTC
CDR3 protein: CASGLLDGPIYGYTF

CDR3 length: 16
D gene: -
V gene: TRBV25-1
clone size: -
J gene: TRBJ2-4
CDR3 DNA: TGTGCCAGCAGTGAAGGAGGTCCCCTAGCCAAAAACATTCAGTACTTC
CDR3 protein: CASSEGGPLAKNIQYF

CDR3 length: 13
D gene: -
V gene: TRBV5-1
clone size: few
J gene: TRBJ2-5
CDR3 DNA: TGCGCCAGCAGCCCTCCACCTCCAAGGACCCAGTACTTC
CDR3 protein: CASSPPPPRTQYF